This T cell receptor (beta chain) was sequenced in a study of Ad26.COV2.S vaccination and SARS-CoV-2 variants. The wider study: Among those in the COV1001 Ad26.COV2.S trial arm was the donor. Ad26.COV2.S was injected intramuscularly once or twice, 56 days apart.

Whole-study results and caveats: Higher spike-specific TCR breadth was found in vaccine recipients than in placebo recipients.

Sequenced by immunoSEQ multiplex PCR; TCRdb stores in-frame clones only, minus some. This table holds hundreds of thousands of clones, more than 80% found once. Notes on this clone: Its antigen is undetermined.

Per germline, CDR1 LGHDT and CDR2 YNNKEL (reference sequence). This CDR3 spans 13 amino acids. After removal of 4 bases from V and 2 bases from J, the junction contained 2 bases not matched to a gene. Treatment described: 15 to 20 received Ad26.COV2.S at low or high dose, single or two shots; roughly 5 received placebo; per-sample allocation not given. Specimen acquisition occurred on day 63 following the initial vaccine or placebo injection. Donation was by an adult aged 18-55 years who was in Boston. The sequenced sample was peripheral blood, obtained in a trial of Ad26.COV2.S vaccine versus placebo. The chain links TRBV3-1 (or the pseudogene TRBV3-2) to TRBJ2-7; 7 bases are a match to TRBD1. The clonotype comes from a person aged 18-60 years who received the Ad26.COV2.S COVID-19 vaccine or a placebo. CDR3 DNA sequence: TGTGCCAGCAGCCTGGGGACAGCCTACGAGCAGTACTTC. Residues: CASSLGTAYEQYF.